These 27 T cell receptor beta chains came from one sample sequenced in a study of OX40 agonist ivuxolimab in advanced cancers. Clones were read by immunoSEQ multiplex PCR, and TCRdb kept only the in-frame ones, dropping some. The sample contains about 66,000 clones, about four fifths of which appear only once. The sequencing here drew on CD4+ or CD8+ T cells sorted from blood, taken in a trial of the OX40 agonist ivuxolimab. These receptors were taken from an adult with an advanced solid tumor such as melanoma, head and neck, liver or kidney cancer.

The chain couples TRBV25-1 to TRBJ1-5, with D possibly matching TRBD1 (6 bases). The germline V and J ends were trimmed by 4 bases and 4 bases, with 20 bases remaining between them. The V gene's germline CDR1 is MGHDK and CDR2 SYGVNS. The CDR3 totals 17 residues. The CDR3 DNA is TGTGCCAGCAGTGTATACCGGACAGCTTTCGTTAATCAGCCCCAGCATTTT. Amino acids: CASSVYRTAFVNQPQHF.

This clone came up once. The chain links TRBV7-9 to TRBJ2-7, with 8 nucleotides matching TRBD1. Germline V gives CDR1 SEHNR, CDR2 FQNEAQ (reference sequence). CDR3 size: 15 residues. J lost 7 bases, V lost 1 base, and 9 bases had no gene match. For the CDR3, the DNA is TGTGCCAGCAGCTTAGATCAGACAGGGGTGTGGGAGCAGTACTTC. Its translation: CASSLDQTGVWEQYF.

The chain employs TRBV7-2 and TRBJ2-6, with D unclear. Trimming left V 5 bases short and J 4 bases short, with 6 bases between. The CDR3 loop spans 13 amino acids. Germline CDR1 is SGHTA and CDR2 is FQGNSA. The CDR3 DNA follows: TGTGCCAGCAGCCCCTTGGGGGCCAACGTCCTGACTTTC. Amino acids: CASSPLGANVLTF.

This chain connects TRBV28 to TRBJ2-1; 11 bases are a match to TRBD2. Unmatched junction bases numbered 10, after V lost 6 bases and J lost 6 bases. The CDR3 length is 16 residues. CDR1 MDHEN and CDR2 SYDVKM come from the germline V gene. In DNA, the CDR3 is TGTGCCAGCAGCCAGAGGGGGACTAGCGGTATCAATGAGCAGTTCTTC. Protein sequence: CASSQRGTSGINEQFF.

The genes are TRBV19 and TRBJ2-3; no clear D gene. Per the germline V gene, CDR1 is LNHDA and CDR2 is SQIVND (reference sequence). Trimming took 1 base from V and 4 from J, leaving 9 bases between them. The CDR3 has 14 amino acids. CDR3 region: CASSIVSGPDTQYF. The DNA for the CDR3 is TGTGCCAGTAGTATAGTTTCGGGTCCAGATACGCAGTATTTT.

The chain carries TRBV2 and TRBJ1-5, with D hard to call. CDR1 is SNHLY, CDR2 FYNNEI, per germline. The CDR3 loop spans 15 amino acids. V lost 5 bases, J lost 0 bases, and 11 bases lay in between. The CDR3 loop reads CASSPASYSNQPQHF. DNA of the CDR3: TGTGCCAGCAGTCCAGCTTCTTATAGCAATCAGCCCCAGCATTTT.

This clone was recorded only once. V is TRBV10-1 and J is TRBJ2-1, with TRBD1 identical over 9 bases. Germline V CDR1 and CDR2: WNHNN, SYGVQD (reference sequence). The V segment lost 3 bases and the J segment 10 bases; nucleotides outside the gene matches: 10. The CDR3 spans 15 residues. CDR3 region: CASSEGGQGGDEQFF. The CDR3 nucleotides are TGCGCCAGCAGTGAAGGGGGACAGGGAGGAGACGAGCAGTTCTTC.

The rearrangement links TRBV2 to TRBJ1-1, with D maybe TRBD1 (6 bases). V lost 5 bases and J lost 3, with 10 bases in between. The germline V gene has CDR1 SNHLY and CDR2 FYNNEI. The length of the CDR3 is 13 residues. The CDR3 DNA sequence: TGTGCCAGCAGTTCGGACAGTGACACTGAAGCTTTCTTT. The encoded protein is CASSSDSDTEAFF.

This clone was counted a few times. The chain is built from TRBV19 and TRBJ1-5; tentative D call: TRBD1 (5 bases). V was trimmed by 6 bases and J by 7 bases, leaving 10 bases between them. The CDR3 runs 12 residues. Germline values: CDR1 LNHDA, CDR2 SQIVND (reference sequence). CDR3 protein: CASSPWGQPQHF. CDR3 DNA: TGTGCCAGTAGCCCCTGGGGGCAGCCCCAGCATTTT.

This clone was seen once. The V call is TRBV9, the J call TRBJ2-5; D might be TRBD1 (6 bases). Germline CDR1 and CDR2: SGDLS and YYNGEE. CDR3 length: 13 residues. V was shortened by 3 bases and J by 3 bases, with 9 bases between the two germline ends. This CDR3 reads CASSGGTKETQYF. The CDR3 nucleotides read TGTGCCAGCAGCGGTGGGACAAAAGAGACCCAGTACTTC.

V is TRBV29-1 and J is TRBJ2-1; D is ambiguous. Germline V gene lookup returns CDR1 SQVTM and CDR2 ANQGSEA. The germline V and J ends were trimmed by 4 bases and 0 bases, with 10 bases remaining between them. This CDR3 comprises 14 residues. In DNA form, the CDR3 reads TGCAGCGTTGTTAAGGGTCCCTCCTACAATGAGCAGTTCTTC. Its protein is CSVVKGPSYNEQFF.

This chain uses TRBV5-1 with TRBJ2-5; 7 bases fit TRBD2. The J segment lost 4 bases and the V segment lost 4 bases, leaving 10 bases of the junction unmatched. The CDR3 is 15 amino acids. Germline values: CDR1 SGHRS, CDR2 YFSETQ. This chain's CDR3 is CASSPYSPGGETQYF. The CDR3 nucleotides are TGCGCCAGCAGCCCATACAGTCCGGGAGGAGAGACCCAGTACTTC.

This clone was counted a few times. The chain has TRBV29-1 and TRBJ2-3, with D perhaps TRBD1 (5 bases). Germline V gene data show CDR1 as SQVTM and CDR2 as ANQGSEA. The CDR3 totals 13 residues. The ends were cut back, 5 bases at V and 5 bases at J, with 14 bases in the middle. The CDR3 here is CSVRSGSRDTQYF. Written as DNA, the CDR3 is TGCAGCGTTCGGTCAGGGTCGAGAGATACGCAGTATTTT.

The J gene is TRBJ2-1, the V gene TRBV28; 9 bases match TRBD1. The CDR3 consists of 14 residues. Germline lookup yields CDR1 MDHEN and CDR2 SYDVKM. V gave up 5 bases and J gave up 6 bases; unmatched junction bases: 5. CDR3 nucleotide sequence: TGTGCCAGCAGTAGGGACAGGGTTGGCAATGAGCAGTTCTTC. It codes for CASSRDRVGNEQFF.

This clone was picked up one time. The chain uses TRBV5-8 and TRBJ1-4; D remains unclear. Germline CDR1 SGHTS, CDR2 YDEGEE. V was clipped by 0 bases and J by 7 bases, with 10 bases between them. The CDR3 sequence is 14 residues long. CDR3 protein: CASSLGFISEKLFF. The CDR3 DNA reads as TGTGCCAGCAGCTTGGGATTTATTAGTGAAAAACTGTTTTTT.

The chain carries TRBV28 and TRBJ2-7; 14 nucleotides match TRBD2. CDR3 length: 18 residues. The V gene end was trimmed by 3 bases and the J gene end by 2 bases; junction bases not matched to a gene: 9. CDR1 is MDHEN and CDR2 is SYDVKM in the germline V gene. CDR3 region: CASSFPLGLAGGTYEQYF. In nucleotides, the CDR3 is TGTGCCAGCAGTTTCCCCCTAGGACTAGCGGGAGGAACCTACGAGCAGTACTTC.

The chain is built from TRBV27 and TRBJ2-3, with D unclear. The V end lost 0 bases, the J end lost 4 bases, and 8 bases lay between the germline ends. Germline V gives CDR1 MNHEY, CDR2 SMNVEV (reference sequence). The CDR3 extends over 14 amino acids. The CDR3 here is CASSLSWVSDTQYF. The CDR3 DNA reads TGTGCCAGCAGTTTATCGTGGGTTTCAGATACGCAGTATTTT.

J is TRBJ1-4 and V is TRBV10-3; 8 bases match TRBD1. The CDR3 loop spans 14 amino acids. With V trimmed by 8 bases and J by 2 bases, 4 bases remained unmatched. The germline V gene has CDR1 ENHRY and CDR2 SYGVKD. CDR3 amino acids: CAIGQGDTNEKLFF. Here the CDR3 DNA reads TGTGCCATCGGACAGGGAGATACTAATGAAAAACTGTTTTTT.

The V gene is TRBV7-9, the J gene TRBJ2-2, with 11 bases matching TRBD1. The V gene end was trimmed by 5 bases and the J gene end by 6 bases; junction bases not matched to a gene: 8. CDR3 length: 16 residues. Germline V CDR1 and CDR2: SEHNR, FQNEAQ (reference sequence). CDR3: CASSPSDRGPAGELFF. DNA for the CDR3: TGTGCCAGCAGCCCGTCGGACAGGGGGCCAGCCGGGGAGCTGTTTTTT. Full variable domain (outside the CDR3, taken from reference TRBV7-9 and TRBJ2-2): DTGVSQNPRHKITKRGQNVTFRCDPISEHNRLYWYRQTLGQGPEFLTYFQNEAQLEKSRLLSDRFSAERPKGSFSTLEIQRTEQGDSAMYLCASSPSDRGPAGELFFGEGSRLTVL.

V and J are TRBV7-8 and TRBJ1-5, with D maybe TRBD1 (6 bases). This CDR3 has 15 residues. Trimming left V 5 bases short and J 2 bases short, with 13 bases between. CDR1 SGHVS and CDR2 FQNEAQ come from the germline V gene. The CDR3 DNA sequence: TGTGCCAGCAGCCTCCTGAGGGGGGGCAATCAGCCCCAGCATTTT. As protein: CASSLLRGGNQPQHF.

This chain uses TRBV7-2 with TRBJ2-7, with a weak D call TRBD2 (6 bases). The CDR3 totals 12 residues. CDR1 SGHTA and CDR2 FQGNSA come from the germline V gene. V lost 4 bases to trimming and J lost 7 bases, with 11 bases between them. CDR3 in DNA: TGTGCCAGCAGCTCCCACCGGGGGGAGCAGTACTTC. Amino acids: CASSSHRGEQYF. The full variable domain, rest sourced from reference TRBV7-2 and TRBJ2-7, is GAGVSQSPSNKVTEKGKDVELRCDPISGHTALYWYRQSLGQGLEFLIYFQGNSAPDKSGLPSDRFSAERTGGSVSTLTIQRTQQEDSAVYLCASSSHRGEQYFGPGTRLTVT.

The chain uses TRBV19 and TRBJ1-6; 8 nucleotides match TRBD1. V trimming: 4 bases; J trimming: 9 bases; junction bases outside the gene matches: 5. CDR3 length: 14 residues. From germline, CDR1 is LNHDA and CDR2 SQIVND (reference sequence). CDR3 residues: CASSTDRGGSPLHF. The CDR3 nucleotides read TGTGCCAGTAGTACCGACAGGGGAGGTTCACCCCTCCACTTT.

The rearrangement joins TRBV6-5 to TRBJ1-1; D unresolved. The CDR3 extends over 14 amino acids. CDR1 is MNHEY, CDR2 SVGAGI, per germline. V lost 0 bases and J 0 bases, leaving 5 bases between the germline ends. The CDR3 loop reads CASSYSGMNTEAFF. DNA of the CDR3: TGTGCCAGCAGTTACTCAGGCATGAACACTGAAGCTTTCTTT.

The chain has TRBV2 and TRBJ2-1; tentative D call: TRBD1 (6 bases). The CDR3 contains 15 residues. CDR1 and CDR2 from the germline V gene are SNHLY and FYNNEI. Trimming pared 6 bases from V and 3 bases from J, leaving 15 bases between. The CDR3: CASRDRDTFYNEQFF. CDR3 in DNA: TGTGCCAGCAGAGACCGGGACACCTTCTACAATGAGCAGTTCTTC. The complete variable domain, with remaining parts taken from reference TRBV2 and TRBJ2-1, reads EPEVTQTPSHQVTQMGQEVILRCVPISNHLYFYWYRQILGQKVEFLVSFYNNEISEKSEIFDDQFSVERPDGSNFTLKIRSTKLEDSAMYFCASRDRDTFYNEQFFGPGTRLTVL.

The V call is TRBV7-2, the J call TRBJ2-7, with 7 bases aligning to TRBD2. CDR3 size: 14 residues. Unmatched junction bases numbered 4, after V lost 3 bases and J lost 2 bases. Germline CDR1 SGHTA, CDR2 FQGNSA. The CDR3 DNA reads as TGTGCCAGCAGCTTCGCTAGCGGAGCCTACGAGCAGTACTTC. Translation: CASSFASGAYEQYF.

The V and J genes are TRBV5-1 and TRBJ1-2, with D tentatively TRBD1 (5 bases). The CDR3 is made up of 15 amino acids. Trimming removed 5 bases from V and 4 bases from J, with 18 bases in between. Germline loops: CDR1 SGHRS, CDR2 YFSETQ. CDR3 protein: CASRSQEGGGYGYTF. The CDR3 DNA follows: TGCGCCAGCAGGTCCCAGGAGGGTGGGGGCTATGGCTACACCTTC. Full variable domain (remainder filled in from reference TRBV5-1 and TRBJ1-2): KAGVTQTPRYLIKTRGQQVTLSCSPISGHRSVSWYQQTPGQGLQFLFEYFSETQRNKGNFPGRFSGRQFSNSRSEMNVSTLELGDSALYLCASRSQEGGGYGYTFGSGTRLTVV.

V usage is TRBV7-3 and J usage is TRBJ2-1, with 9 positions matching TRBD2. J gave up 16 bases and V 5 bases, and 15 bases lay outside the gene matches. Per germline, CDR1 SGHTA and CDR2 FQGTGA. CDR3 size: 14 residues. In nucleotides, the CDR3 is TGTGCCAGCAGCCCCACCCCCGGGGCGGGGGGGTATTTCTTC. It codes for CASSPTPGAGGYFF.